This TCR beta chain derives from a study of blood T cells in healthy people across ages. This CDR3 is built from 14 residues. The V gene's germline CDR1 is SGHTA and CDR2 FQGNSA. V lost 0 bases and J 8 bases, leaving 13 bases between the germline ends. Through a sample-barcoded 5' primer and a J-beta primer mix, a second PCR was run for roughly 6 to 12 cycles. Template switching added a 12-random-nucleotide identifier to every cDNA molecule. CDR3-containing paired-end reads numbered at least 2.5 million in each sample. TCRdb re-called the 5' RACE reads with MiXCR, one entry per CDR3 protein. Among 1.5 million to 2 million distinct CDR3 sequences listed, roughly 27% were seen once.

The sequenced sample consisted of blood. This chain joins TRBV7-2 and TRBJ1-2; D ambiguous. The clonotype originates from a woman aged 30 to 39 in good health. The CDR3 DNA reads TGTGCCAGCAGCTTAGCGCGGTACGACCAGGGCTACACCTTC. This encodes CASSLARYDQGYTF.